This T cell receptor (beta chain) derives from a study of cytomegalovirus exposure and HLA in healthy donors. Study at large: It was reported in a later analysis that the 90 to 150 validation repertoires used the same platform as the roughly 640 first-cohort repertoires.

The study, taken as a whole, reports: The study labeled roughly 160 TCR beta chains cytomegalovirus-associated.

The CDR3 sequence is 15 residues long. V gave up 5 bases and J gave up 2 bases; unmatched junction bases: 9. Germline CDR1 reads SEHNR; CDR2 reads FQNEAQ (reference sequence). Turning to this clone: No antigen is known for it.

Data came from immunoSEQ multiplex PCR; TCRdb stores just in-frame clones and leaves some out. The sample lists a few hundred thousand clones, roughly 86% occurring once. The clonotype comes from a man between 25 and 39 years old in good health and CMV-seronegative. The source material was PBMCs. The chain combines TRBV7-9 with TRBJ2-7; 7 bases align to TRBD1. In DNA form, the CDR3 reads TGTGCCAGCAGCCCGCGCAGGGGGTCTGCCTACGAGCAGTACTTC. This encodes CASSPRRGSAYEQYF.